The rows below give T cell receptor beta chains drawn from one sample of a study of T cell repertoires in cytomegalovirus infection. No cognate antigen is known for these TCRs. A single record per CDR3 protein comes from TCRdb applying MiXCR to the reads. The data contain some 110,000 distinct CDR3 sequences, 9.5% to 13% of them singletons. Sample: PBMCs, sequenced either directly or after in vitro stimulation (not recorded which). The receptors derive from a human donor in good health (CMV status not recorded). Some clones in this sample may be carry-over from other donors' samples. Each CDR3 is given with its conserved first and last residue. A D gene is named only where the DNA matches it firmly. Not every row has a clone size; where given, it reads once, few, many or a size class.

CAISGTGLTGELFF	TGTGCCATCAGTGGGACAGGGTTAACCGGGGAGCTGTTTTTT	few	TRBD1	TRBV10-3	TRBJ2-2
CASSLDSSTDTQYF	TGTGCCAGCAGCTTAGATAGTAGCACAGATACGCAGTATTTT	NA	NA	TRBV11-2	TRBJ2-3
CASIRSPRDYEQYF	TGTGCCAGCATCCGCAGTCCACGCGATTACGAGCAGTACTTC	NA	NA	TRBV6-2/TRBV6-3	TRBJ2-7
CAISEGRSTDTQYF	TGTGCCATCAGTGAAGGCAGAAGCACAGATACGCAGTATTTT	NA	NA	TRBV10-3	TRBJ2-3
CASTYRAWSRQVVGMGDTQYF	TGTGCCAGCACCTACCGGGCCTGGTCTAGACAGGTGGTCGGGATGGGAGATACGCAGTATTTT	many	NA	TRBV12-3/TRBV12-4	TRBJ2-3
CASSQTPTDRGRFYEQYF	TGTGCCAGCAGCCAAACTCCGACCGACAGGGGGCGCTTCTACGAGCAGTACTTC	many	TRBD1	TRBV4-2	TRBJ2-7
CASSPDYFYEQYF	TGTGCCAGCAGTCCGGACTACTTCTACGAGCAGTACTTC	many	NA	TRBV7-2	TRBJ2-7
CASSLLGEGYTF	TGTGCCAGCAGCTTGTTGGGAGAGGGCTACACCTTC	NA	NA	TRBV7-2	TRBJ1-2
CASSLYGSPGELFF	TGTGCCAGCAGTTTATACGGGAGCCCCGGGGAGCTGTTTTTT	many	NA	TRBV12-3/TRBV12-4	TRBJ2-2
CASSYQGSQLFGGYTF	TGTGCCAGCAGTTACCAGGGATCCCAACTATTTGGTGGCTACACCTTC	few	NA	TRBV12-3/TRBV12-4	TRBJ1-2
CASSVGNRDRETQYF	TGTGCCAGCAGTGTGGGCAACCGGGACCGAGAGACCCAGTACTTC	few	NA	TRBV6-1	TRBJ2-5
CASSSGLLGRETQYF	TGTGCCAGCAGCTCAGGACTCCTAGGAAGAGAGACCCAGTACTTC	many	NA	TRBV7-2	TRBJ2-5
CASGLVTGPGTDTQYF	TGTGCTAGTGGTTTGGTAACAGGCCCGGGCACAGATACGCAGTATTTT	few	NA	TRBV12-5	TRBJ2-3
CASSSGQVTGELFF	TGTGCCAGCAGCTCGGGACAGGTCACCGGGGAGCTGTTTTTT	many	TRBD1	TRBV7-2	TRBJ2-2
CASSGPTAGGPWGDTQYF	TGTGCCAGCAGTGGCCCGACAGCGGGAGGGCCTTGGGGGGATACGCAGTATTTT	NA	TRBD2	TRBV6-2/TRBV6-3	TRBJ2-3
CASSPPTGGSSPLHF	TGTGCCAGCAGTCCGCCGACAGGGGGTTCTTCACCCCTCCACTTT	many	TRBD1	TRBV28	TRBJ1-6
CASSLAPSGEILSEQYF	TGTGCCAGCAGCTTAGCCCCGAGCGGGGAGATCCTCTCCGAGCAGTACTTC	NA	TRBD2	TRBV7-8	TRBJ2-7
CASSFPGLEQDTQYF	TGTGCCAGCAGCTTTCCCGGACTAGAACAAGATACGCAGTATTTT	many	TRBD2	TRBV5-4	TRBJ2-3
CASSQDSPSTDTQYF	TGTGCCAGCAGCCAAGACAGCCCTAGCACAGATACGCAGTATTTT	many	NA	TRBV7-2	TRBJ2-3
CASSTGTGSYGYTF	TGTGCCAGCAGTACCGGGACAGGATCCTATGGCTACACCTTC	few	TRBD1	TRBV6-5	TRBJ1-2
CASSQGGAGGQPQHF	TGTGCCAGCAGCCAAGGGGGAGCGGGGGGCCAGCCCCAGCATTTT	few	NA	TRBV4-2	TRBJ1-5
CSAGRDRGRETQYF	TGCAGTGCTGGCCGGGACAGGGGGCGAGAGACCCAGTACTTC	NA	TRBD1	TRBV20-1	TRBJ2-5
CSAPPGTGSPDTQYF	TGCAGTGCTCCACCCGGGACAGGGTCCCCAGATACGCAGTATTTT	few	TRBD1	TRBV20-1	TRBJ2-3
CSVGQGQYEQYF	TGCAGCGTAGGACAGGGTCAGTACGAGCAGTACTTC	few	TRBD1	TRBV29-1	TRBJ2-7
CASSQDQGRANTGELFF	TGCGCCAGCAGCCAAGATCAAGGACGCGCGAACACCGGGGAGCTGTTTTTT	many	NA	TRBV4-1	TRBJ2-2
CSVDTRLSYTQYF	TGCAGCGTTGATACCCGCCTGTCCTATACGCAGTATTTT	few	NA	TRBV29-1	TRBJ2-3
CASSLLAGGGYEQYF	TGTGCCAGCAGCTTACTAGCGGGAGGGGGCTACGAGCAGTACTTC	many	TRBD2	TRBV7-6	TRBJ2-7
CASSTSGEETQYF	TGTGCCAGCAGCACTAGCGGGGAAGAGACCCAGTACTTC	NA	TRBD2	TRBV7-4	TRBJ2-5
CASSQRGGMETQYF	TGTGCCAGCAGCCAAAGGGGGGGTATGGAGACCCAGTACTTC	few	NA	TRBV11-3	TRBJ2-5
CASSLSGWELFF	TGTGCCAGCAGCTTATCAGGTTGGGAGCTGTTTTTT	many	NA	TRBV5-4	TRBJ2-2
CASSPRLEQPQHF	TGTGCCAGCAGCCCCAGGTTGGAACAGCCCCAGCATTTT	many	NA	TRBV7-2	TRBJ1-5
CASSIRETQYF	TGTGCCAGTAGTATTAGGGAGACCCAGTACTTC	few	NA	TRBV19	TRBJ2-5
CSATYTEAFF	TGCAGTGCTACCTACACTGAAGCTTTCTTT	few	NA	TRBV20-1	TRBJ1-1
CASSLVRAGRVNEQFF	TGTGCCAGCAGCTTAGTTCGGGCCGGGAGAGTGAATGAGCAGTTCTTC	many	NA	TRBV7-6	TRBJ2-1
CASSPGHNEQFF	TGTGCCAGCAGCCCAGGACACAATGAGCAGTTCTTC	few	NA	TRBV7-6	TRBJ2-1
CASSVKPNTEAFF	TGTGCCAGCAGTGTCAAACCGAACACTGAAGCTTTCTTT	NA	NA	TRBV2	TRBJ1-1
CATRSGRNEQFF	TGTGCCACTCGTAGCGGGAGAAATGAGCAGTTCTTC	few	TRBD2	TRBV15	TRBJ2-1
CASRETSGNNEQFF	TGTGCCAGCAGGGAGACTAGCGGGAACAATGAGCAGTTCTTC	NA	TRBD2	TRBV12-3/TRBV12-4	TRBJ2-1
CASSLEVGDYNEQFF	TGCGCCAGCAGCTTGGAGGTCGGCGACTACAATGAGCAGTTCTTC	many	NA	TRBV5-1	TRBJ2-1
CASSLEVNSPLHF	TGTGCCAGCAGCCTTGAAGTGAATTCACCCCTCCACTTT	NA	NA	TRBV7-6	TRBJ1-6